This T cell receptor beta chain was recovered during a study of tumor and adjacent non-tumor tissue in lung cancer (dated by TCRdb to the late 2010s). As for the study more broadly: Patients with adenocarcinoma (approximately 13), squamous cell carcinoma (2) and small cell lung cancer (1) were included in the cohort. Ages among the roughly 15 patients ranged from about 31 to 80 years, there were roughly 10 men and 5 women, and disease was at TNM stage I to III. In total, sequencing yielded under 150 million productive TCRbeta reads, which works out to an average of about 4.2 million reads per sample. The study compared bulk TCRbeta repertoires from lung tumor tissue and matched distant non-tumor lung tissue of about 16 lung cancer patients. TCRbeta CDR3 sequencing was performed on fewer than 35 paired specimens, with one tumor sample and one normal lung sample collected per patient.

RNA was isolated from bulk, unsorted tissue, and RNA quality was assessed with a NanoDrop ND-1000 and an Agilent 2100. All donors had newly diagnosed lung cancer, had not received prior chemotherapy, and were admitted for thoracic surgery in China between August and November 2014. Patients with previous radiotherapy or chemotherapy, or with another concurrent cancer, were excluded from the study. Pieces of surgical tissue measuring roughly 1-2.1 cm3 were kept in RNAlater solution and stored at -80 degrees C until use. The research as a whole found: Significantly higher TCR diversity was found in younger patients, and higher tumor TCR diversity was associated with shorter overall and disease-free survival. The top 100 clones made up a significantly larger cumulative share of the repertoire in normal lung than in tumor tissue. Only roughly 16 patients were included in the cohort, and the need for larger samples and more detailed clinical data was noted by the authors. TCR diversity (inverse Simpson) was significantly higher in tumor than in normal lung tissue (roughly 430 vs 170, P = 0.0075, Mann-Whitney U test). Peripheral blood was not sequenced, so blood TCRbeta repertoires in these lung cancer patients were not examined. The methods do not name the sequencing platform or mention unique molecular identifiers.

Library method: multiplex PCR. Instrument on record: Illumina HiSeq 2500. TCRbeta libraries were built by three rounds of nested PCR using primers (Table S4), following protocols modified from ARM-PCR. Before sequencing, PCR products in the 200-500 bp range were cut out of the gel and cleaned up using the QIAquick gel extraction kit. In the original analysis: Reads were cleaned with Trimmomatic, merged with FLASH into complete CDR3 sequences, and assigned to V(D)J germline segments with MiTCR. Clonal diversity was calculated as the inverse Simpson's index using VDJtools. In-frame sequences lacking a premature stop codon were counted as productive reads. TCRdb trimmed public reads at Q25 via fastp, called clones via MiXCR and kept in-frame beta chains. Identical CDR3 proteins give one entry, which carries the most common genes and DNA. These V and J calls originate from TCRdb's pipeline instead of the authors' own analysis. This sample lists about 75,000 distinct CDR3 sequences; roughly 80% were detected once. Jointly, the top ten make up approximately 12% of the sample.

CDR1 and CDR2 (SGHAT, FQNNGV) derive from the germline V gene. From the cysteine up to the phenylalanine, the CDR3 has a length of 17 residues. Only the CDR3 portion is preserved as DNA: 51 bases, with reading frame beginning at the first base. This clonotype was observed once. What this receptor recognizes is not known. One base away lies a much larger clone, so this may be a sequencing read error. The sequence links TRBV11-2 to TRBJ2-1, with 7 junctional bases fitting TRBD2. The source is a woman between 45 and 60 years old with non-small cell lung cancer. Material: lung tumor tissue. The CDR3 protein: CASSLDRDGRFYNEQLF. The DNA reads as follows: TGTGCCAGCAGCTTAGATAGGGACGGGAGGTTCTACAATGAGCAGCTCTTC.